This TCR beta chain originates from a study of Graves' ophthalmopathy and Graves' hyperthyroidism. Overall study context: Where ophthalmopathy was absent within 18 months of follow-up, hyperthyroidism was stable. Study results and caveats: For predicting ophthalmopathy progression, the model had roughly 70% sensitivity and 72.22% specificity.

Establishment of the diagnosis relied upon clinical symptoms, serum thyroxine, TRAb, thyroid ultrasound and orbital computed tomography. Regarding this clonotype: Its specificity is unknown.

The CDR3 is 14 amino acids. From germline, CDR1 is SQVTM and CDR2 ANQGSEA. Beta-chain TCR CDR3 regions were amplified from RNA transcripts. In the first round, RT-PCR was carried out with HTBI primers, and a multiplex PCR formed the second round. MiXCR was run by TCRdb on the multiplex PCR reads, yielding one entry per CDR3 protein. Here the sample spans around 1.1 million distinct CDR3 sequences, approximately 35% being singletons. This clonotype was sampled from an adult man with Graves' hyperthyroidism. V and J are TRBV29-1 and TRBJ2-5; D may correspond to TRBD1 or TRBD2 (5 bases each). Sequencing input: peripheral blood or thyroid tissue (not recorded which). The CDR3 sequence: CGASGTVLQETQYF. The CDR3 coding sequence is TGCGGTGCCTCCGGGACGGTTTTACAAGAGACCCAGTACTTC.